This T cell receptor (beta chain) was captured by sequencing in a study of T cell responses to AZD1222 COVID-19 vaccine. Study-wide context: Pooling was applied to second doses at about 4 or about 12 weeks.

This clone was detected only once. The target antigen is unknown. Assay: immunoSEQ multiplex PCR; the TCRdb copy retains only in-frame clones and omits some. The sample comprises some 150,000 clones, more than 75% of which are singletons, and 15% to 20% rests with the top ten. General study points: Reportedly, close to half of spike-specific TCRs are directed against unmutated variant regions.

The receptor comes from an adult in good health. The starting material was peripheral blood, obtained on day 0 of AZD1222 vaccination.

Written as DNA, the CDR3 is TGTGCCAGCAGCCCAATCGGGCGGGAGACCCCAGATACGCAGTATTTT. Its protein is CASSPIGRETPDTQYF. This chain connects TRBV7-9 to TRBJ2-3; TRBD2 matches at 7 bases. Trimming took 5 bases from V and 4 from J; bases not matched to a gene: 12. Looked up from germline, CDR1 is SEHNR and CDR2 is FQNEAQ (reference sequence). The CDR3 sequence is 16 residues long.